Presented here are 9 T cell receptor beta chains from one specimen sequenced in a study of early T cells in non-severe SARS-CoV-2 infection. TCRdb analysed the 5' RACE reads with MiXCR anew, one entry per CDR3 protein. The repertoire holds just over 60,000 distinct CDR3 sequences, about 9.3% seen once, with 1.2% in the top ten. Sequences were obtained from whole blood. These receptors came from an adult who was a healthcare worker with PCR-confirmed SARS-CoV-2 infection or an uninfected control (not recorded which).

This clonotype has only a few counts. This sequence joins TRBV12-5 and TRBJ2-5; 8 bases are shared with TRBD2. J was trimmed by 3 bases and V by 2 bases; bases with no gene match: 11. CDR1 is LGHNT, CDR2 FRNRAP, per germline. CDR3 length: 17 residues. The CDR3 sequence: CASGLYLLGTSEETQYF. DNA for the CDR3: TGTGCTAGTGGTTTGTATTTATTGGGGACTAGTGAAGAGACCCAGTACTTC.

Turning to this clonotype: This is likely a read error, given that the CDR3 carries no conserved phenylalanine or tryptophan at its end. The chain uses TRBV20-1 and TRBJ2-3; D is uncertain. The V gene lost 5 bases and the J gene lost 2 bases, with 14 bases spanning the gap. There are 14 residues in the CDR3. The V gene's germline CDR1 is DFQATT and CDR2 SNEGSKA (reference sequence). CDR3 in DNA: TGCAGTGCTCAAAAACCAGGCCCCACAGATACGCAGTATTCT. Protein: CSAQKPGPTDTQYS.

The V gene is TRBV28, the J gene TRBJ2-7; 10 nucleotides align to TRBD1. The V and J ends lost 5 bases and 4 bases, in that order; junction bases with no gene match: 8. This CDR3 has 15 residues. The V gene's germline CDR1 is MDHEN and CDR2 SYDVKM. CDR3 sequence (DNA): TGTGCCAGCAGTAAAGCCGGGACAGGGGAGTACGAGCAGTACGTC. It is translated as CASSKAGTGEYEQYV.

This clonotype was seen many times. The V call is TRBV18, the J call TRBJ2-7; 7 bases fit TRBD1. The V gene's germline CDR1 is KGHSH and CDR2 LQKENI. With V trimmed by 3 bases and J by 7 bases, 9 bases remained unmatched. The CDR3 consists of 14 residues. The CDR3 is CASSPNRGSEEQYV. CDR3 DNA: TGTGCCAGCTCACCGAACAGGGGTTCAGAGGAGCAGTACGTC.

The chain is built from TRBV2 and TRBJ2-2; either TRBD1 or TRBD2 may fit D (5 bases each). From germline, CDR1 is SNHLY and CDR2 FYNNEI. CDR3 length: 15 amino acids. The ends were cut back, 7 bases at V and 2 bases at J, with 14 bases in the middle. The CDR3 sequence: CASNWDGSNTGELFF. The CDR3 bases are TGTGCCAGCAACTGGGACGGATCTAACACCGGGGAGCTGTTTTTT.

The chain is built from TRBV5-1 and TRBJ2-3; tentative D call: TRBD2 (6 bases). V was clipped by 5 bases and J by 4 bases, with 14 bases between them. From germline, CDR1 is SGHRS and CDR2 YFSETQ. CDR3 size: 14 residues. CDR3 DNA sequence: TGCGCCAGCAGAAGCGGGTCTGGGGCAGATACGCAGTATTTT. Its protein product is CASRSGSGADTQYF.

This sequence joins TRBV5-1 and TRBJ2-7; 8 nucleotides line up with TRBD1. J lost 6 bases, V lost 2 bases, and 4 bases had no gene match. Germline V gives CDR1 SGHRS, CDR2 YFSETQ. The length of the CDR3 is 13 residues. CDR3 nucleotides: TGCGCCAGCAGCTTAGGACAGGGCGGCGAGCAGTACGTC. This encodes CASSLGQGGEQYV.

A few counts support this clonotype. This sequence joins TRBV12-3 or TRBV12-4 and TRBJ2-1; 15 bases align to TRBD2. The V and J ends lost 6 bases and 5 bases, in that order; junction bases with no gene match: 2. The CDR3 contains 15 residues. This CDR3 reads CASRWTSGGDNEQFF. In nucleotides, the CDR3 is TGTGCCAGCAGATGGACTAGCGGGGGGGACAATGAGCAGTTCTTC.

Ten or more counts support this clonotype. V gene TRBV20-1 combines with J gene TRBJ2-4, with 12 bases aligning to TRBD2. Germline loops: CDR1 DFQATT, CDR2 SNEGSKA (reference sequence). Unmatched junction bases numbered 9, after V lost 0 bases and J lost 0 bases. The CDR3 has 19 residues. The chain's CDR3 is CSARDRTSGDPLAKNIQYF. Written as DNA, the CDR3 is TGCAGTGCTAGAGATCGGACTAGCGGGGACCCCTTAGCCAAAAACATTCAGTACTTC.